The 28 T cell receptor beta chains presented below share a single source sample, sequenced in a study of T cells in Graves' hyperthyroidism and ophthalmopathy (dated by TCRdb to between 2019 and 2020). The library was prepared using multiplex PCR. Data came from an Illumina HiSeq 2000. The TCR beta CDR3 regions were amplified from the RNA transcripts. The first round of RT-PCR for the TCR CDR3 was performed with the HTBI primer set and the Qiagen OneStep RT-PCR kit. TCRdb reprocessing: public reads trimmed at Q25 with fastp, clones called with MiXCR, in-frame beta chains kept. Rows with one shared CDR3 protein collapse into an entry with the most common genes and DNA. Present in this sample are roughly 580,000 distinct CDR3 sequences, approximately 13% of which were seen just once. Clones ranked in the top ten supply about 5.8% of the sample. The sequenced sample was blood. The receptors stem from a woman in her twenties or thirties with Graves' hyperthyroidism that later progressed to Graves' ophthalmopathy.

This clonotype was seen ten or more times. The chain combines TRBV28 with TRBJ2-5, with 8 bases matching TRBD2. Unmatched junction bases numbered 11, after V lost 4 bases and J lost 1 base. There are 17 residues in the CDR3. The germline V gene has CDR1 MDHEN and CDR2 SYDVKM. CDR3 sequence (DNA): TGTGCCAGCAGTTCCCTTCCGGGAGGGGGGGGCCAAGAGACCCAGTACTTC. Translated: CASSSLPGGGGQETQYF.

This clonotype was seen only a few times. This chain links TRBV7-9 with TRBJ2-7, with 8 bases aligning to TRBD1. Per germline, CDR1 SEHNR and CDR2 FQNEAQ (reference sequence). Trimming took 1 base from V and 3 from J; bases not matched to a gene: 5. The CDR3 covers 15 residues. In nucleotides, the CDR3 is TGTGCCAGCAGCTTAGAACAGGGGGACTTCTACGAGCAGTACTTC. Its translation: CASSLEQGDFYEQYF.

The table lists this clonotype with a few counts. The J gene is TRBJ1-4, the V gene TRBV6-5; TRBD1 is a possible D gene (5 bases). The ends were cut back, 2 bases at V and 7 bases at J, with 14 bases in the middle. The CDR3 consists of 15 residues. Germline V CDR1 and CDR2: MNHEY, SVGAGI. CDR3: CASSYRGGTGEKLFF. The CDR3 DNA sequence: TGTGCCAGCAGTTACAGGGGAGGGACTGGTGAAAAACTGTTTTTT.

This clonotype has just a few counts. The gene calls are TRBV24-1 and TRBJ1-5, with 9 bases lining up with TRBD1. Germline lookup yields CDR1 KGHDR and CDR2 SFDVKD. The junction had 6 bases not matched to a gene; V was cut back by 4 bases and J by 3 bases. The CDR3 runs to 16 residues. Here the CDR3 DNA reads TGTGCCACCAGTGACCCGGACAGGGGAAACAATCAGCCCCAGCATTTT. Its translation is CATSDPDRGNNQPQHF.

The chain employs TRBV6-1 and TRBJ2-7, with TRBD1 identical over 8 bases. The germline V gene has CDR1 MNHNS and CDR2 SASEGT. CDR3 length equals 15 residues. With V trimmed by 6 bases and J by 2 bases, 9 bases remained unmatched. CDR3 bases: TGTGCCAGCAGAAGACAGGGGTTAGGCCCCTACGAGCAGTACTTC. Translation gives CASRRQGLGPYEQYF.

On this clonotype itself: A much bigger clone sits one base away, suggesting this may be a read error. The V gene is TRBV2, the J gene TRBJ2-7, with TRBD1 matching 7 bases. Trimming cost V 5 bases and J 2 bases; bases outside gene matches: 6. Looked up from germline, CDR1 is SNHLY and CDR2 is FYNNEI. The CDR3 is 14 residues long. The CDR3 region is CASSYPDRPYEQYF. The CDR3 DNA reads TGTGCCAGCAGTTACCCGGACAGGCCCTACGAGCAGTACTTC. The complete variable domain, with remaining parts taken from reference TRBV2 and TRBJ2-7, reads EPEVTQTPSHQVTQMGQEVILRCVPISNHLYFYWYRQILGQKVEFLVSFYNNEISEKSEIFDDQFSVERPDGSNFTLKIRSTKLEDSAMYFCASSYPDRPYEQYFGPGTRLTVT.

The V call is TRBV9, the J call TRBJ2-3, with 9 bases fitting TRBD2. The CDR3 runs to 16 residues. J gave up 2 bases and V 0 bases, and 4 bases lay outside the gene matches. In germline, CDR1 is SGDLS, CDR2 YYNGEE. The CDR3 DNA follows: TGTGCCAGCAGCGTAGGCGGGGGGGGGGTCACAGATACGCAGTATTTT. It specifies CASSVGGGGVTDTQYF.

The chain recombines TRBV3-1 with TRBJ2-2; a possible D gene is TRBD2 (5 bases). Germline CDR1 and CDR2: LGHDT and YNNKEL (reference sequence). The CDR3 covers 14 residues. V was cut by 1 base and J by 15 bases, with 18 bases left in between. As DNA, the CDR3 is TGTGCCAGCAGCCAAGGGACTGGGAGAACCGAGGTGTTTTTT. This translates into CASSQGTGRTEVFF.

This clonotype was seen only a few times. This chain connects TRBV3-1 to TRBJ2-1; 8 nucleotides line up with TRBD2. V trimming: 6 bases; J trimming: 6 bases; junction bases outside the gene matches: 10. CDR1 is LGHDT, CDR2 YNNKEL, per germline (reference sequence). The CDR3 consists of 15 residues. CDR3 region: CASSYYGTSPNEQFF. For the CDR3, the DNA is TGTGCCAGCAGTTACTACGGGACTAGTCCCAATGAGCAGTTCTTC.

Many counts were recorded for this clonotype. The chain employs TRBV7-9 and TRBJ1-2, with D unclear. The CDR3 is 16 residues long. The germline V gene has CDR1 SEHNR and CDR2 FQNEAQ (reference sequence). V was trimmed by 3 bases and J by 7 bases, leaving 21 bases between them. This CDR3 is CASSFEVVGHEGGYTF. In nucleotides, the CDR3 is TGTGCCAGCAGCTTCGAGGTGGTGGGTCACGAGGGTGGCTACACCTTC.

This clonotype has only a few counts. The chain combines TRBV4-1 with TRBJ1-1, with D unclear. The germline CDR1 and CDR2 sequences are MGHRA and YSYEKL. The CDR3 sequence is 13 residues long. Trimming cost V 5 bases and J 2 bases, with 9 bases left between them. In DNA form, the CDR3 reads TGCGCCAGCAGCGATAGGATTAACACTGAAGCTTTCTTT. Its protein product is CASSDRINTEAFF.

As to this clonotype: This could be a read error, since a much larger clone is one nucleotide away. This rearrangement joins TRBV19 to TRBJ1-2, with D possibly being TRBD1 (6 bases). V was clipped by 3 bases and J by 5 bases, with 16 bases between them. Germline V gene data show CDR1 as LNHDA and CDR2 as SQIVND (reference sequence). CDR3 length equals 15 residues. DNA for the CDR3: TGTGCCAGTAGTATCATCCGGGGGGCCGGATATGGCTACACCTTC. This gives the protein CASSIIRGAGYGYTF.

The CDR3 protein is CAWSGGQGYPYEQYF. As DNA, the CDR3 is TGTGCCTGGAGTGGTGGACAGGGATACCCCTACGAGCAGTACTTC. The chain couples TRBV30 to TRBJ2-7; 8 positions match TRBD1. The length of the CDR3 is 15 residues. Trimming cost V 1 base and J 2 bases; bases outside gene matches: 7. Germline V gene data show CDR1 as GTSNPN and CDR2 as SVGIG (reference sequence).

The CDR3 nucleotides are TGTGCCAGGCCAACAGCACTCTACGAGCAGTACTTC. Translating it yields CARPTALYEQYF. The V gene is TRBV27, the J gene TRBJ2-7; D ambiguous. The V gene lost 9 bases and the J gene lost 3 bases, with 12 bases spanning the gap. The germline CDR1 and CDR2 sequences are MNHEY and SMNVEV (reference sequence). CDR3 size: 12 residues.

This clonotype was detected only a few times. The chain employs TRBV13 and TRBJ2-1; 8 positions agree with TRBD2. CDR1 is PRHDT and CDR2 is FYEKMQ in the germline V gene (reference sequence). The CDR3 runs to 18 residues. V dropped 7 bases and J dropped 4; count of bases not matched to a gene: 18. In DNA form, the CDR3 reads TGTGCCAGCACGGCCTCGGGGCTGCGGGAGGCCTTTTACAATGAGCAGTTCTTC. Its protein is CASTASGLREAFYNEQFF. The full variable domain, in which reference TRBV13 and TRBJ2-1 provide the parts outside the CDR3, is AAGVIQSPRHLIKEKRETATLKCYPIPRHDTVYWYQQGPGQDPQFLISFYEKMQSDKGSIPDRFSAQQFSDYHSELNMSSLELGDSALYFCASTASGLREAFYNEQFFGPGTRLTVL.

Many counts were recorded for this clonotype. This rearrangement joins TRBV6-5 to TRBJ1-1; D call uncertain. The V gene's germline CDR1 is MNHEY and CDR2 SVGAGI. Deletions cut 0 bases from V and 3 bases from J, with 8 bases between. This CDR3 region has 14 residues. CDR3: CASSYSATDTEAFF. In DNA form, the CDR3 reads TGTGCCAGCAGTTACTCGGCGACGGACACTGAAGCTTTCTTT.

This clonotype occurred many times. The V and J genes are TRBV12-3 or TRBV12-4 and TRBJ1-5; D remains ambiguous. The V and J ends lost 3 bases and 0 bases respectively, with 18 bases between them. The CDR3 sequence is 18 residues long. Here the CDR3 DNA reads TGTGCCAGCAGTTTTAGGTCCAGATTCGCTTATAGCAATCAGCCCCAGCATTTT. Amino acid sequence: CASSFRSRFAYSNQPQHF.

This clonotype has ten or more counts. The V call is TRBV7-2, the J call TRBJ2-7; D perhaps matches TRBD2 (6 bases). Germline assignment: CDR1 SGHTA and CDR2 FQGNSA. The CDR3 extends over 14 amino acids. Trimming pared 5 bases from V and 2 bases from J, leaving 13 bases between. The CDR3 region is CASSNRDSAYEQYF. The CDR3 DNA is TGTGCCAGCAGCAACCGGGACTCAGCCTACGAGCAGTACTTC.

This clonotype has at least ten counts. The chain carries TRBV19 and TRBJ1-1; 7 bases are shared with TRBD1. The CDR3 sequence is 15 residues long. The germline CDR1 and CDR2 sequences are LNHDA and SQIVND (reference sequence). V shed 0 bases, J shed 5 bases, and the junction held 6 bases outside the gene matches. CDR3 nucleotide sequence: TGTGCCAGTAGTATAGATCTAAGGGGGCGAACTGAAGCTTTCTTT. Its translation is CASSIDLRGRTEAFF.

This clonotype has a count of ten or more. The chain carries TRBV2 and TRBJ2-7; possibly TRBD2 for D (6 bases). This CDR3 is 14 amino acids long. V was clipped by 6 bases and J by 4 bases, with 16 bases between them. The germline V gene has CDR1 SNHLY and CDR2 FYNNEI. CDR3 nucleotide sequence: TGTGCCAGCAGGCGGGACGGGACGCGGTACGAGCAGTACTTC. Its protein product is CASRRDGTRYEQYF. The variable domain in full, completed from reference TRBV2 and TRBJ2-7, reads EPEVTQTPSHQVTQMGQEVILRCVPISNHLYFYWYRQILGQKVEFLVSFYNNEISEKSEIFDDQFSVERPDGSNFTLKIRSTKLEDSAMYFCASRRDGTRYEQYFGPGTRLTVT.

This clonotype came up many times. The chain couples TRBV9 to TRBJ2-7; 13 positions agree with TRBD2. J gave up 2 bases and V 4 bases, and 9 bases lay outside the gene matches. The CDR3 runs 17 residues. Germline CDR1 SGDLS, CDR2 YYNGEE. The CDR3 region has the DNA TGTGCCAGCAGCAAATCCGGGACTAGCGGGACCACCTACGAGCAGTACTTC. This sequence encodes CASSKSGTSGTTYEQYF.

The J gene is TRBJ1-5, the V gene TRBV12-3 or TRBV12-4, with D possibly matching TRBD1 (5 bases). V shed 2 bases and J shed 5 bases, with 13 bases lying between them. This CDR3 comprises 15 residues. CDR3 sequence (DNA): TGTGCCAGCAGTTTAATCGGGGGTCTTGATCAGCCCCAGCATTTT. Its translation is CASSLIGGLDQPQHF.

This clonotype was seen repeatedly, ten times or more. The chain employs TRBV28 and TRBJ1-1; a weak D match, TRBD1 (5 bases). The germline CDR1 and CDR2 sequences are MDHEN and SYDVKM. The CDR3 has 12 residues. V lost 6 bases and J lost 11, with 16 bases in between. CDR3 DNA sequence: TGTGCCAGCAGCTTAGGGGCCTTTCTCGCTTTCTTT. Translated: CASSLGAFLAFF.

This sequence joins TRBV25-1 and TRBJ2-3; D is uncertain. Trimming left V 10 bases short and J 2 bases short, with 4 bases between. CDR1 MGHDK and CDR2 SYGVNS come from the germline V gene. This CDR3 contains 10 residues. In nucleotides, the CDR3 is TGTGCCACCTTCACAGATACGCAGTATTTT. Its translation is CATFTDTQYF.

This clonotype has a count of ten or more. This chain connects TRBV6-1 to TRBJ2-1; TRBD1 matches 10 bases. The germline gives CDR1 MNHNS, CDR2 SASEGT. The CDR3 totals 16 residues. Trimming at V came to 6 bases and at J to 4 bases, leaving 9 bases not matched to a gene. Here the CDR3 DNA reads TGTGCCAGCAGAACAGGACAGGGGGGGATTTACAATGAGCAGTTCTTC. Amino acid sequence: CASRTGQGGIYNEQFF.

The sample holds a few counts of this clonotype. V gene TRBV5-1 combines with J gene TRBJ2-5; the match to TRBD2 covers 13 bases. This CDR3 has 16 amino acids. The V gene end was trimmed by 1 base and the J gene end by 3 bases; junction bases not matched to a gene: 3. From germline, CDR1 is SGHRS and CDR2 YFSETQ. CDR3 nucleotides: TGCGCCAGCAGCTTGAGGACTAGCGGGAGTAAAGAGACCCAGTACTTC. It yields the protein CASSLRTSGSKETQYF.

Ten or more counts support this clonotype. The genes are TRBV18 and TRBJ1-1; D unresolved. CDR1 and CDR2 (germline): KGHSH, LQKENI. The CDR3 sequence is 14 residues long. V was clipped by 4 bases and J by 0 bases, with 9 bases between them. The CDR3 DNA is TGTGCCAGCTCACGCAATCACATGAACACTGAAGCTTTCTTT. Translating gives CASSRNHMNTEAFF.

In its sample, this clonotype was seen many times. This chain uses TRBV9 with TRBJ1-1; D perhaps matches TRBD1 (5 bases). CDR3 size: 16 residues. CDR1 SGDLS and CDR2 YYNGEE come from the germline V gene. Deletions cut 2 bases from V and 0 bases from J, with 14 bases between. This chain's CDR3 is CASSVQGESMNTEAFF. CDR3 sequence (DNA): TGTGCCAGCAGCGTTCAGGGCGAATCAATGAACACTGAAGCTTTCTTT.